The 14 T cell receptor beta chains listed next were all sequenced from one sample in a study of beta chain features in type 1 diabetes. Expressed TCRB transcripts were sequenced, since all the RNA that had been isolated was reverse transcribed. Profiling relied on immunoSEQ multiplex PCR, and the TCRdb table lists in-frame clones only, not all of them. The sample shows 250,000 to 300,000 clones, 7.5% to 9.5% of them seen only once. The sequenced sample was central memory CD4+ T cells from blood. All receptors come from a woman younger than 30 in good health.

The V and J genes are TRBV9 and TRBJ2-3; 9 bases are a match to TRBD2. The CDR3 loop spans 16 amino acids. J lost 2 bases, V lost 4 bases, and 8 bases had no gene match. CDR1 SGDLS and CDR2 YYNGEE come from the germline V gene. This CDR3 is CASSRGREGLTDTQYF. The CDR3 DNA sequence: TGTGCCAGCAGCCGGGGGCGGGAGGGCCTCACAGATACGCAGTATTTT.

This clone was counted only a few times. The chain recombines TRBV15 with TRBJ2-2; D gene unclear. With 0 bases removed from V and 8 bases from J, the gap between germline ends came to 7 bases. In germline, CDR1 is LNHNV, CDR2 YYDKDF (reference sequence). This CDR3 region has 13 residues. CDR3 region: CATSRDWVGELFF. The CDR3 bases are TGTGCCACCAGCAGAGATTGGGTTGGGGAGCTGTTTTTT.

The J gene is TRBJ1-3, the V gene TRBV6-6; TRBD1 aligns across 7 bases. The CDR3 spans 14 residues. Looked up from germline, CDR1 is MNHNY and CDR2 is SVGAGI (reference sequence). J was trimmed by 3 bases and V by 5 bases; bases with no gene match: 4. The CDR3 bases are TGTGCCAGCAGTCAGGGGACAGTTGGAAACACCATATATTTT. Its protein is CASSQGTVGNTIYF.

This clone occurred a few times. The chain carries TRBV9 and TRBJ2-2; no definite D call. Germline lookup yields CDR1 SGDLS and CDR2 YYNGEE. Trimming took off 1 base at V and 0 bases at J, with 4 bases between the two ends. The CDR3 spans 14 residues. This CDR3 is CASSVRSNTGELFF. CDR3 sequence (DNA): TGTGCCAGCAGCGTAAGGTCGAACACCGGGGAGCTGTTTTTT.

The J gene is TRBJ1-2, the V gene TRBV6-6; D ambiguous. The CDR3 consists of 10 residues. Trimming stripped 4 bases from V and 8 bases from J, with 5 bases between. Germline CDR1 and CDR2: MNHNY and SVGAGI (reference sequence). The CDR3 DNA reads as TGTGCCAGCAGTTCAGTAGGCTACACCTTC. Its translation is CASSSVGYTF.

This clone was counted many times. The V gene is TRBV27, the J gene TRBJ1-2, with 7 positions matching TRBD1. CDR3 length: 13 residues. Germline V gene lookup returns CDR1 MNHEY and CDR2 SMNVEV (reference sequence). Trimming took 10 bases from V and 5 from J; bases not matched to a gene: 10. The CDR3: CATRDRTRYGYTF. The CDR3 region has the DNA TGTGCCACCCGGGACAGAACCCGATATGGCTACACCTTC.

The chain links TRBV7-6 to TRBJ2-1, with 11 bases fitting TRBD2. The CDR3 contains 17 residues. With V trimmed by 1 base and J by 0 bases, 2 bases remained unmatched. Germline V CDR1 and CDR2: SGHVS, FNYEAQ. CDR3 DNA sequence: TGTGCCAGCAGCTTAGGACTAGCGGGGTCCTCCTACAATGAGCAGTTCTTC. It is translated as CASSLGLAGSSYNEQFF.

This clone was observed a few times. The genes are TRBV21-1 and TRBJ1-2. TRBV21-1 has pseudogene status. This CDR3 region has 16 residues. In DNA form, the CDR3 reads TGTGCCAGCACCGTTCATTTCACGGAGCCTAACTATGGCTACACCTTC. Protein: CASTVHFTEPNYGYTF.

The table lists this clone with a few counts. CDR3 nucleotide sequence: TGTGCCAGCAGTTTACGGTCACGGGGGGGTATTTCCTATGGCTACACCTTC. It codes for CASSLRSRGGISYGYTF. J is TRBJ1-2 and V is TRBV27; D is possibly TRBD1 (5 bases). Trimming took 2 bases from V and 4 from J, leaving 20 bases between them. CDR3 size: 17 residues. Germline V gives CDR1 MNHEY, CDR2 SMNVEV (reference sequence).

The V gene is TRBV28, the J gene TRBJ2-1; weak D call: TRBD2 (6 bases). V lost 4 bases and J 11 bases, leaving 9 bases between the germline ends. This CDR3 has 11 amino acids. The germline V gene has CDR1 MDHEN and CDR2 SYDVKM. The chain's CDR3 is CASSSRGKQFF. Written as DNA, the CDR3 is TGTGCCAGCAGTTCGCGGGGTAAGCAGTTCTTC.

This clone was observed a few times. Being one base from a much bigger clone, this may be a read error. At the DNA level, this CDR3 is encoded by other sequences in the same sample as well. The CDR3 sequence is CASSFYNEQFF. Here the CDR3 DNA reads TGTGCCAGCAGCTTCTACAATGAGCAGTTCTTC. This chain links TRBV7-2 with TRBJ2-1; D is uncertain. From germline, CDR1 is SGHTA and CDR2 FQGNSA. The CDR3 sequence is 11 residues long. V was pared by 3 bases and J by 3 bases, with 0 bases between.

Only a few counts were recorded for this clone. The V gene is TRBV9, the J gene TRBJ2-6, with D perhaps given as TRBD1 or TRBD2 (5 bases each). Trimming took 4 bases from V and 4 from J, leaving 18 bases between them. The CDR3 has 17 amino acids. Germline CDR1 SGDLS, CDR2 YYNGEE. CDR3 region: CASSSSEGRAGANVLTF. The CDR3 nucleotides are TGTGCCAGCAGCTCATCCGAGGGGAGAGCGGGGGCCAACGTCCTGACTTTC. Based on the CDR3 plus reference TRBV9 and TRBJ2-6, the full variable domain is DSGVTQTPKHLITATGQRVTLRCSPRSGDLSVYWYQQSLDQGLQFLIQYYNGEERAKGNILERFSAQQFPDLHSELNLSSLELGDSALYFCASSSSEGRAGANVLTFGAGSRLTVL.

V usage is TRBV5-1 and J usage is TRBJ1-6; 8 bases are a match to TRBD1. Germline values: CDR1 SGHRS, CDR2 YFSETQ. V shed 4 bases and J 8 bases; nucleotides not matched to a gene: 5. The CDR3 extends over 14 amino acids. CDR3 in DNA: TGCGCCAGCAGCCAGGACAGGGAAGATTCACCCCTCCACTTT. Translating gives CASSQDREDSPLHF.

This clone was counted between two and nine times. The V and J genes are TRBV7-9 and TRBJ2-3, with D perhaps matching TRBD1 (6 bases). V dropped 1 base and J dropped 6 bases, with 11 bases sitting between them. Germline CDR1 and CDR2: SEHNR and FQNEAQ (reference sequence). The length of the CDR3 is 14 residues. CDR3: CASSLDGGEDTQYF. The CDR3 coding sequence is TGTGCCAGCAGCTTAGATGGGGGCGAGGATACGCAGTATTTT.